This is a list of T cell receptor beta chains from one sample in a study of Tregs in tolerant kidney transplant recipients. The repertoire was sequenced with immunoSEQ multiplex PCR; TCRdb's copy has only in-frame clones and lacks some. The sample consists of over 85,000 clones, roughly 93% of them appearing once. The source was CD4+ T cells from blood, collected before the transplant. The receptor source for this set is a human donor who received a combined kidney and bone marrow transplant. The CDR3 runs from the conserved cysteine through the conserved F or W. The D gene is left open where the match is weak. Only part of the rows carry a size: once, few, many, or a class if the clone is expanded.

v_call	j_call	d_call	clone_size	cdr3_nt	cdr3_aa
TRBV9	TRBJ2-3	TRBD1	NA	TGTGCCAGCAGCGTAGCGGGACAGGGGATAGATACGCAGTATTTT	CASSVAGQGIDTQYF
TRBV18	TRBJ1-1	NA	NA	TGTGCCAGCTCACCAGGGCAGGGGCGTTGGACTGAAGCTTTCTTT	CASSPGQGRWTEAFF
TRBV30	TRBJ1-3	NA	NA	TGTGCCTGGAGTGTGGCAGGTGGAAACACCATATATTTT	CAWSVAGGNTIYF
TRBV14	TRBJ2-2	NA	NA	TGTGCCAGCAGCCACCCTACAGGGACCACCGGGGAGCTGTTTTTT	CASSHPTGTTGELFF
TRBV19	TRBJ2-7	NA	NA	TGTGCCAGTAGGAACCAGGGGATCGGCTACGAGCAGTACTTC	CASRNQGIGYEQYF
TRBV27	TRBJ1-2	NA	NA	TGTGCCAGCAGTTTCGGTGGGAGGGTGGGCTATGGCTACACCTTC	CASSFGGRVGYGYTF
TRBV18	TRBJ2-7	TRBD2	NA	TGTGCCAGCTCACCGAGCGGGGGGGCTCTCTACGAGCAGTACTTC	CASSPSGGALYEQYF
TRBV30	TRBJ1-2	TRBD1	NA	TGTGCCAGCACGGGACAGGGAAACTATGGCTACACCTTC	CASTGQGNYGYTF
TRBV9	TRBJ2-2	NA	NA	TGTGCCAGCAGCCTTAACACCGGGGAGCTGTTTTTT	CASSLNTGELFF
TRBV11-3	TRBJ1-1	NA	once	TGTGCCAGCAGCCGCTCACAGGGACGCACTGAAGCTTTCTTT	CASSRSQGRTEAFF
TRBV11-2	TRBJ2-7	TRBD2	NA	TGTGCCAGCAGCCTTAGCGCTAGCGGGGGGTACAGCTCCTACGAGCAGTACTTC	CASSLSASGGYSSYEQYF
TRBV5-1	TRBJ1-1	NA	NA	TGCGCCAGCAGCGCGTCGCCAGGGGACACTGAAGCTTTCTTT	CASSASPGDTEAFF
TRBV18	TRBJ1-2	NA	NA	TGTGCCAGCTCACCCCAGCACAGGCAAAAGAGACAGAACTTCTATGGCTACACCTTC	CASSPQHRQKRQNFYGYTF
TRBV4-2	TRBJ1-1	TRBD1	NA	TGTGCCAGCAGCCAAGGACAGGGGAGGGCTGAAGCTTTCTTT	CASSQGQGRAEAFF
TRBV30	TRBJ1-2	NA	NA	TGTGCCTGGAGTGGGGTACAGGGACCCTACTATGGCTACACCTTC	CAWSGVQGPYYGYTF
TRBV7-2	TRBJ1-2	NA	NA	TGTGCCAGCAGCGTACTGGGGGGCTATGGCTACACCTTC	CASSVLGGYGYTF
TRBV18	TRBJ2-7	TRBD1	NA	TGTGCCAGCTCTTCCCGACAGGGGCTCTACGAGCAGTACTTC	CASSSRQGLYEQYF
TRBV7-9	TRBJ2-3	TRBD2	few	TGTGCCAGCAGCTCCCTCCGGACTAGCGGGGGAACAGATACGCAGTATTTT	CASSSLRTSGGTDTQYF
TRBV11-3	TRBJ1-1	NA	NA	TGTGCCAGCAGCTTAGGAGTCATGAACACTGAAGCTTTCTTT	CASSLGVMNTEAFF
TRBV30	TRBJ1-5	NA	NA	TGTGCCTGGAGTCGGGGGATCGGCAATCAGCCCCAGCATTTT	CAWSRGIGNQPQHF
TRBV7-2	TRBJ1-1	NA	NA	TGTGCCAGCAGCTTAGTTCGGAACACTGAAGCTTTCTTT	CASSLVRNTEAFF
TRBV5-1	TRBJ2-7	NA	once	TGCGCCAGCAGCCTAAGCGGTAACTACGAGCAGTACTTC	CASSLSGNYEQYF
TRBV5-8	TRBJ2-7	NA	NA	TGTGCCAGCAACCGTTTAGGGAGAACCTACGAGCAGTACTTC	CASNRLGRTYEQYF
TRBV2	TRBJ1-6	TRBD1	NA	TGTGCCAGCAATGACAGGGGAGAATTCACCCTCCACTTT	CASNDRGEFTLHF
TRBV19	TRBJ2-1	TRBD1	NA	TGTGCCAGCCAGAGAAAATCAGGGGGTTTTTACAATGAGCAGTTCTTC	CASQRKSGGFYNEQFF
TRBV7-9	TRBJ2-3	TRBD2	once	TGTGCCAGCCATCAGCGGGAGGCTTTCACAGATACGCAGTATTTT	CASHQREAFTDTQYF